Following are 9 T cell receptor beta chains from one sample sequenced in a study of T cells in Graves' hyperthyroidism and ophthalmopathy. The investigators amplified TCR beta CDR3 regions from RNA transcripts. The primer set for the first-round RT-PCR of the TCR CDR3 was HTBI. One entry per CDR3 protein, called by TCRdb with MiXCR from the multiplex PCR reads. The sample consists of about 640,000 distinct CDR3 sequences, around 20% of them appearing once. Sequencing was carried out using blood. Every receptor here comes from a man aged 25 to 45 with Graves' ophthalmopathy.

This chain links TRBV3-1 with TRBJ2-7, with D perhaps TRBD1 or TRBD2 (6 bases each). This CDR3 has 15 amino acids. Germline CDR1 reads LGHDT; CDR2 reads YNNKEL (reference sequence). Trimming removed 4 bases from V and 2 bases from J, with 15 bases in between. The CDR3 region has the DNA TGTGCCAGCAGCCGAGCCGGGGGCGCGCCCTACGAGCAGTACTTC. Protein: CASSRAGGAPYEQYF.

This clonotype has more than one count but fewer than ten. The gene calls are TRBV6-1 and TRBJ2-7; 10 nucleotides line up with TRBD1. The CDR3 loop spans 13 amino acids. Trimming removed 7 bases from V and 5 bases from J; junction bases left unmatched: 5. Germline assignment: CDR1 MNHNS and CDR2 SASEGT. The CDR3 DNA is TGTGCCAGCACCCGGGACAGGGGTCACGAGCAGTACTTC. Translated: CASTRDRGHEQYF.

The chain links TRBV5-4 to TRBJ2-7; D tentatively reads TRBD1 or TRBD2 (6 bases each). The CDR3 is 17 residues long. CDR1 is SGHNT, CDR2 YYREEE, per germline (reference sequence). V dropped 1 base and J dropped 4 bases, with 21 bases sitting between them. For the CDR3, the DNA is TGTGCCAGCAGCTTGAGAGGGGGGTATGACTACGGTTACGAGCAGTACTTC. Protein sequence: CASSLRGGYDYGYEQYF. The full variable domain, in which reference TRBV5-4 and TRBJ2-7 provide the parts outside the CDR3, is ETGVTQSPTHLIKTRGQQVTLRCSSQSGHNTVSWYQQALGQGPQFIFQYYREEENGRGNFPPRFSGLQFPNYSSELNVNALELDDSALYLCASSLRGGYDYGYEQYFGPGTRLTVT.

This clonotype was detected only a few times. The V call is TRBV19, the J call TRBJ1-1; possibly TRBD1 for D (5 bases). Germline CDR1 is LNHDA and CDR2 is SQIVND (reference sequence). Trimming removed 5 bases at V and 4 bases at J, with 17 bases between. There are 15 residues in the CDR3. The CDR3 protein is CASSLSKGRGTEAFF. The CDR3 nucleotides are TGTGCCAGTAGTCTTTCCAAGGGGAGAGGCACTGAAGCTTTCTTT.

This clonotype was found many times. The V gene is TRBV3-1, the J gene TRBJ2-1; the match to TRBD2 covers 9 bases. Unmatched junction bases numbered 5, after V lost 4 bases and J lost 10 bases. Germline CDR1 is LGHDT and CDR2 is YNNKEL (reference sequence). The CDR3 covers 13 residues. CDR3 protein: CASSPTSGREQFF. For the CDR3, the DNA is TGTGCCAGCAGCCCGACTAGCGGAAGAGAGCAGTTCTTC.

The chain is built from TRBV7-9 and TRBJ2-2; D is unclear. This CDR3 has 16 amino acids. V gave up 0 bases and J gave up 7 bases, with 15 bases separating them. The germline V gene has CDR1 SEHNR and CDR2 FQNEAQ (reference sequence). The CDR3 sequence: CASSLAGRSTVGELFF. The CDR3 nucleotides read TGTGCCAGCAGCTTAGCGGGCCGGAGTACTGTCGGGGAGCTGTTTTTT.

The CDR3 loop reads CASSQSFGGSSYNEQFF. The CDR3 DNA reads TGCGCCAGCAGCCAAAGTTTTGGGGGGAGCTCCTACAATGAGCAGTTCTTC. The chain uses TRBV4-1 and TRBJ2-1, with D perhaps TRBD2 (6 bases). This CDR3 region has 17 residues. Looked up from germline, CDR1 is MGHRA and CDR2 is YSYEKL. Between the trimmed V and J ends, which lost 2 bases and 0 bases, there was a span of 14 bases.

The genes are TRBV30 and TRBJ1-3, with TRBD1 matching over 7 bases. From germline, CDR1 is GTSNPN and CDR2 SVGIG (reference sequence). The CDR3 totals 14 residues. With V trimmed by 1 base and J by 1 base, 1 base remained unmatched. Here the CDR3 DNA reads TGTGCCTGGAGTGAGGGGGCTTCTGGAAACACCATATATTTT. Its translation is CAWSEGASGNTIYF.

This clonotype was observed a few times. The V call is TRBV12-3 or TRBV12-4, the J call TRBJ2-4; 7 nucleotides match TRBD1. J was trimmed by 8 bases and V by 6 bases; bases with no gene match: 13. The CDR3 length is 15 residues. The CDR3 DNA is TGTGCCAGCAGCCAAGAGCCGACAGGGTCAGACATTCAGTACTTC. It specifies CASSQEPTGSDIQYF.